The 12 T cell receptor beta chains below come from one sample, sequenced in a study of blood T cell repertoires in COVID-19. Assay: immunoSEQ multiplex PCR; the TCRdb copy retains only in-frame clones and omits some. The table shows about 150,000 clones, with more than 75% occurring only once. Input material: peripheral blood. The receptor source for this set is a man between 70 and 80 years old with acute or convalescent COVID-19.

The chain links TRBV4-1 to TRBJ2-3, with 7 nucleotides matching TRBD2. Looked up from germline, CDR1 is MGHRA and CDR2 is YSYEKL. The CDR3 covers 15 residues. Unmatched junction bases numbered 8, after V lost 1 base and J lost 7 bases. The chain's CDR3 is CASSQVPGGQNTQYF. CDR3 DNA sequence: TGCGCCAGCAGCCAAGTGCCGGGGGGTCAGAATACGCAGTATTTT.

The V and J genes are TRBV20-1 and TRBJ1-2; TRBD1 matches 9 bases. CDR1 and CDR2 from the germline V gene are DFQATT and SNEGSKA (reference sequence). The CDR3 is 13 residues long. Germline trimming cut 3 bases from V and 4 bases from J; bases unmatched to any gene: 3. DNA for the CDR3: TGCAGTGCTAGTACAGGGGGCCGCTATGGCTACACCTTC. This translates into CSASTGGRYGYTF.

The chain recombines TRBV6-5 with TRBJ2-7, with 10 bases aligning to TRBD2. Germline V CDR1 and CDR2: MNHEY, SVGAGI. CDR3 length: 14 amino acids. The ends lost 4 bases at V and 4 bases at J; junction bases unmatched: 4. CDR3 loop: CASSSGLATYEQYF. The CDR3 bases are TGTGCCAGCAGTTCGGGACTAGCGACTTACGAGCAGTACTTC.

This chain uses TRBV6-2 or TRBV6-3 with TRBJ1-5, with 7 positions matching TRBD1. Germline V gene data show CDR1 as MNHEY and CDR2 as SVGEGT. With V trimmed by 2 bases and J by 3 bases, 4 bases remained unmatched. The CDR3 spans 15 residues. For the CDR3, the DNA is TGTGCCAGCAGTTACCAGGGACAGTCCAATCAGCCCCAGCATTTT. Translated, it gives CASSYQGQSNQPQHF.

This clone was seen a few times. The chain employs TRBV6-5 and TRBJ1-1, with D possibly matching TRBD1 (6 bases). Germline CDR1 and CDR2: MNHEY and SVGAGI. V lost 7 bases to trimming and J lost 1 base, with 13 bases between them. This CDR3 region has 14 residues. The CDR3 region is CASIQTGGNTEAFF. The DNA of the CDR3 is TGTGCCAGCATTCAGACAGGCGGGAACACTGAAGCTTTCTTT.

The chain joins TRBV2 to TRBJ1-2; TRBD1 might be the D (5 bases). The CDR3 is 12 amino acids. From germline, CDR1 is SNHLY and CDR2 FYNNEI. Trimming shortened V by 6 bases and J by 2 bases, and 7 bases separated the two germline ends. The CDR3 here is CASREGNYGYTF. DNA of the CDR3: TGTGCCAGCAGGGAGGGGAACTATGGCTACACCTTC.

CDR3 sequence reads: CASSVVSGEGPGNTIYF. CDR3 in DNA: TGTGCCAGCAGCGTAGTGTCAGGGGAGGGCCCTGGAAACACCATATATTTT. The V call is TRBV9, the J call TRBJ1-3, with D tentatively TRBD1 (6 bases). CDR1 is SGDLS and CDR2 is YYNGEE in the germline V gene. This CDR3 region has 17 residues. V lost 0 bases and J 2 bases, leaving 15 bases between the germline ends.

The chain joins TRBV6-5 to TRBJ2-3; 10 positions match TRBD2. Germline V gives CDR1 MNHEY, CDR2 SVGAGI. This CDR3 contains 15 residues. Trimming took 5 bases from V and 2 from J; bases not matched to a gene: 4. The CDR3, as DNA: TGTGCCAGCAGTCCAGCGGGGGGGGTCACAGATACGCAGTATTTT. Amino acids: CASSPAGGVTDTQYF.

V is TRBV7-2 and J is TRBJ2-5, with D maybe TRBD2 (5 bases). In germline, CDR1 is SGHTA, CDR2 FQGNSA. The CDR3 is 16 residues long. Between the trimmed V and J ends, which lost 5 bases and 5 bases, there was a span of 21 bases. CDR3 in amino acids: CASSLTGFTTPETQYF. The CDR3 DNA sequence: TGTGCCAGCAGCCTAACGGGGTTTACGACGCCTGAGACCCAGTACTTC.

This clone was picked up a small number of times. This sequence joins TRBV7-3 and TRBJ1-1; the match to TRBD1 covers 10 bases. Germline V gives CDR1 SGHTA, CDR2 FQGTGA. The CDR3 totals 14 residues. J was trimmed by 5 bases and V by 5 bases; bases with no gene match: 5. The CDR3 protein is CASSMGQGRTEAFF. The CDR3 DNA reads TGTGCCAGCAGCATGGGACAGGGGAGGACTGAAGCTTTCTTT. Complete variable domain (other parts from reference TRBV7-3 and TRBJ1-1): GAGVSQTPSNKVTEKGKYVELRCDPISGHTALYWYRQSLGQGPEFLIYFQGTGAADDSGLPNDRFFAVRPEGSVSTLKIQRTERGDSAVYLCASSMGQGRTEAFFGQGTRLTVV.

The chain has TRBV5-1 and TRBJ2-5, with a weak D call TRBD1 (6 bases). This CDR3 contains 13 residues. The germline V and J ends were trimmed by 2 bases and 3 bases, with 8 bases remaining between them. The germline gives CDR1 SGHRS, CDR2 YFSETQ. For the CDR3, the DNA is TGCGCCAGCAGCTTCCGGACAGAAGAGACCCAGTACTTC. The encoded protein is CASSFRTEETQYF.

V is TRBV6-5 and J is TRBJ1-2, with 12 positions matching TRBD1. Trimming took 6 bases from V and 4 from J; bases not matched to a gene: 3. From germline, CDR1 is MNHEY and CDR2 SVGAGI. The CDR3 is 14 residues long. Here the CDR3 reads CASRGQGAGYGYTF. In DNA form, the CDR3 reads TGTGCCAGCAGGGGACAGGGGGCGGGCTATGGCTACACCTTC.